Presented here are 23 T cell receptor beta chains from one specimen sequenced in a study of T cells in localized non-small cell lung cancer. Only in-frame clones appear in the TCRdb table, and some are missing; sequencing was by immunoSEQ multiplex PCR. Seen here are under 20,000 clones, roughly nine tenths observed once, and the top ten hold less than 3%. The sequences come from peripheral blood, collected before any cancer treatment. The receptors here all came from a woman aged 35-75 years with stage I lung adenocarcinoma.

The V gene is TRBV9, the J gene TRBJ2-1, with TRBD1 matching over 7 bases. V shed 2 bases and J 9 bases; nucleotides not matched to a gene: 17. CDR3 length: 17 amino acids. Germline lookup yields CDR1 SGDLS and CDR2 YYNGEE. In DNA form, the CDR3 reads TGTGCCAGCAGCGTTCTCGAATTGGGCAGGGGGTATACTGAGCAGTTCTTC. Protein: CASSVLELGRGYTEQFF.

The rearrangement uses TRBV5-8 and TRBJ1-5, with D perhaps TRBD1 (6 bases). The length of the CDR3 is 14 residues. Trimming pared 4 bases from V and 3 bases from J, leaving 11 bases between. From germline, CDR1 is SGHTS and CDR2 YDEGEE. DNA of the CDR3: TGTGCCAGCAGCCCCGGGACAAACAATCAGCCCCAGCATTTT. Protein: CASSPGTNNQPQHF.

CDR3 sequence: CASSSSKGRDYGYTF. The CDR3 nucleotides read TGTGCCAGCAGTTCCAGTAAAGGCAGGGACTATGGCTACACCTTC. The chain joins TRBV5-4 to TRBJ1-2; maybe TRBD1 (5 bases). Trimming cost V 5 bases and J 3 bases, with 17 bases left between them. The CDR3 length is 15 residues. CDR1 is SGHNT and CDR2 is YYREEE in the germline V gene (reference sequence).

V is TRBV7-2 and J is TRBJ2-3; 11 bases match TRBD2. V trimming: 2 bases; J trimming: 6 bases; junction bases outside the gene matches: 4. This CDR3 contains 15 residues. The germline V gene has CDR1 SGHTA and CDR2 FQGNSA. Written as DNA, the CDR3 is TGTGCCAGCAGCTTAATCCTAGCGGGAGGCGATACGCAGTATTTT. As protein: CASSLILAGGDTQYF.

The rearrangement links TRBV5-8 to TRBJ2-1; 7 bases match TRBD1. The ends lost 2 bases at V and 10 bases at J; junction bases unmatched: 3. The germline V gene encodes CDR1 SGHTS and CDR2 YDEGEE. The CDR3 totals 12 residues. In nucleotides, the CDR3 is TGTGCCAGCAGCTTAGGGGGCAACGAGCAGTTCTTC. Translation gives CASSLGGNEQFF.

The chain links TRBV4-1 to TRBJ2-3, with 7 bases identical to TRBD1. J lost 1 base, V lost 4 bases, and 11 bases had no gene match. The CDR3 runs 17 residues. CDR1 is MGHRA and CDR2 is YSYEKL in the germline V gene. CDR3 bases: TGCGCCAGCAGCCGGCCGGGACAGACCAGGGGCACAGATACGCAGTATTTT. Amino acids: CASSRPGQTRGTDTQYF.

The CDR3 region has the DNA TGTGCCAGCAGTTTGGTTCAGGGTGAGCAGTTCTTC. Protein sequence: CASSLVQGEQFF. The chain carries TRBV27 and TRBJ2-1, with D possibly being TRBD1 (5 bases). Germline values: CDR1 MNHEY, CDR2 SMNVEV (reference sequence). CDR3 length equals 12 residues. V was pared by 3 bases and J by 9 bases, with 9 bases between.

This chain connects TRBV7-2 to TRBJ2-7; 7 bases line up with TRBD1. Germline trimming cut 5 bases from V and 9 bases from J; bases unmatched to any gene: 16. The germline gives CDR1 SGHTA, CDR2 FQGNSA. This CDR3 contains 15 residues. Written as DNA, the CDR3 is TGTGCCAGCAGCCTCTCGGGACAGTTACTACGAGGGCAGTACTTC. Residues: CASSLSGQLLRGQYF.

CDR3: CASSLGLAGAVDTQYF. The CDR3 DNA is TGTGCCAGCAGCTTAGGGCTAGCGGGAGCTGTTGATACGCAGTATTTT. The V gene is TRBV11-2, the J gene TRBJ2-3; 10 bases are shared with TRBD2. The CDR3 runs to 16 residues. The V gene's germline CDR1 is SGHAT and CDR2 FQNNGV. J gave up 6 bases and V 1 base, and 7 bases lay outside the gene matches.

The sample holds one count of this clone. The chain uses TRBV5-4 and TRBJ1-4; 8 nucleotides match TRBD1. Trimming removed 3 bases from V and 4 bases from J; junction bases left unmatched: 5. The germline V gene encodes CDR1 SGHNT and CDR2 YYREEE (reference sequence). The CDR3 sequence is 15 residues long. The CDR3 reads CASSSLGQGNEKLFF. Here the CDR3 DNA reads TGTGCCAGCAGCTCCCTTGGACAGGGTAATGAAAAACTGTTTTTT.

V usage is TRBV21-1 and J usage is TRBJ1-3; the table's TRBD1 call for D was not verified on the DNA. TRBV21-1 is given as a pseudogene. CDR3 length equals 14 residues. The chain's CDR3 is CASPRQQTGNTIYF. The CDR3 DNA sequence: TGTGCCAGCCCCCGGCAACAGACTGGAAACACCATATATTTT.

The chain couples TRBV5-8 to TRBJ1-1, with a tentative D call TRBD1 (6 bases). V was pared by 4 bases and J by 9 bases, with 19 bases between. Germline CDR1 reads SGHTS; CDR2 reads YDEGEE. CDR3 length equals 14 residues. Written as DNA, the CDR3 is TGTGCCAGCAGCCAGCAAGGGGGGCTGCCAAAAGCTTTCTTT. This encodes CASSQQGGLPKAFF. Full variable domain (outside the CDR3, taken from reference TRBV5-8 and TRBJ1-1): EAGVTQSPTHLIKTRGQQATLRCSPISGHTSVYWYQQALGLGLQFLLWYDEGEERNRGNFPPRFSGRQFPNYSSELNVNALELEDSALYLCASSQQGGLPKAFFGQGTRLTVV.

The V and J genes are TRBV30 and TRBJ2-2, with a tentative D call TRBD2 (5 bases). CDR3 length equals 13 residues. V lost 3 bases to trimming and J lost 4 bases, with 9 bases between them. The germline gives CDR1 GTSNPN, CDR2 SVGIG (reference sequence). The CDR3 nucleotides are TGTGCCTGGAGAGGACTCCTCACCGGGGAGCTGTTTTTT. This translates into CAWRGLLTGELFF.

The genes are TRBV5-4 and TRBJ2-3; 8 nucleotides agree with TRBD2. The CDR3 length is 17 residues. Germline V gives CDR1 SGHNT, CDR2 YYREEE (reference sequence). Trimming removed 2 bases from V and 0 bases from J; junction bases left unmatched: 8. CDR3 DNA: TGTGCCAGCAGCTTAAGCTCTAGCGGGTCTAGCACAGATACGCAGTATTTT. Residues: CASSLSSSGSSTDTQYF.

This chain joins TRBV27 and TRBJ1-5; a weak D match, TRBD1 (6 bases). Deletions cut 1 base from V and 2 bases from J, with 12 bases between. Germline V gene data show CDR1 as MNHEY and CDR2 as SMNVEV (reference sequence). This CDR3 is 16 amino acids long. The CDR3 DNA follows: TGTGCCAGCAGTTTATTGGGGGGCTATGGCAATCAGCCCCAGCATTTT. Translation gives CASSLLGGYGNQPQHF.

The genes are TRBV2 and TRBJ1-1, with D unclear. V was cut by 5 bases and J by 0 bases, with 7 bases left in between. The V gene's germline CDR1 is SNHLY and CDR2 FYNNEI. This CDR3 is 13 amino acids long. The CDR3 DNA follows: TGTGCCAGCAGTACTGAGGTGAACACTGAAGCTTTCTTT. Its protein is CASSTEVNTEAFF.

The J gene is TRBJ2-5, the V gene TRBV28; D unresolved. From germline, CDR1 is MDHEN and CDR2 SYDVKM. The germline V and J ends were trimmed by 5 bases and 2 bases, with 12 bases remaining between them. This CDR3 spans 14 amino acids. The CDR3 loop is CASSQTDGQETQYF. The CDR3, as DNA: TGTGCCAGCAGTCAGACGGACGGACAAGAGACCCAGTACTTC. The variable domain in full, completed from reference TRBV28 and TRBJ2-5, reads DVKVTQSSRYLVKRTGEKVFLECVQDMDHENMFWYRQDPGLGLRLIYFSYDVKMKEKGDIPEGYSVSREKKERFSLILESASTNQTSMYLCASSQTDGQETQYFGPGTRLLVL.

V gene TRBV6-5 combines with J gene TRBJ1-4, with D possibly TRBD1 on 5 matching bases. Looked up from germline, CDR1 is MNHEY and CDR2 is SVGAGI. The CDR3 has 16 residues. V lost 4 bases and J 0 bases, leaving 12 bases between the germline ends. DNA of the CDR3: TGTGCCAGCAGTTCATCACCAGGGACAACTAATGAAAAACTGTTTTTT. Protein product: CASSSSPGTTNEKLFF.

The rearrangement links TRBV6-5 to TRBJ1-3; no clear D. This CDR3 comprises 16 residues. Germline V CDR1 and CDR2: MNHEY, SVGAGI. V dropped 0 bases and J dropped 4 bases, with 13 bases sitting between them. CDR3: CASSYSRPGNGNTIYF. The CDR3 region has the DNA TGTGCCAGCAGTTACTCGAGACCGGGTAACGGAAACACCATATATTTT.

J is TRBJ2-7 and V is TRBV27; D uncertain. The CDR3 runs to 15 residues. Germline lookup yields CDR1 MNHEY and CDR2 SMNVEV (reference sequence). V was shortened by 2 bases and J by 0 bases, with 11 bases between the two germline ends. The CDR3 sequence: CASSLTAQSSYEQYF. The CDR3 coding sequence is TGTGCCAGCAGTTTAACGGCGCAAAGCTCCTACGAGCAGTACTTC.

This clone was observed a handful of times. The J gene is TRBJ1-4, the V gene TRBV4-1; D uncertain. Germline V gene sequence: CDR1 MGHRA, CDR2 YSYEKL. V was clipped by 4 bases and J by 2 bases, with 17 bases between them. The CDR3 length is 17 residues. The CDR3 DNA sequence: TGCGCCAGCAGCCTTTTGGGGAGGCGGTCGACTAATGAAAAACTGTTTTTT. This translates into CASSLLGRRSTNEKLFF.

CDR3 bases: TGCGCCAGCAGCTTTGGGGGTCCGAACACTGAAGCTTTCTTT. Encoded protein: CASSFGGPNTEAFF. The V call is TRBV5-1, the J call TRBJ1-1; D is perhaps TRBD1 (5 bases). The CDR3 extends over 14 amino acids. CDR1 is SGHRS, CDR2 YFSETQ, per germline. Trimming stripped 2 bases from V and 1 base from J, with 9 bases between.

The rearrangement joins TRBV7-2 to TRBJ1-3; TRBD1 is a possible D gene (5 bases). Per the germline V gene, CDR1 is SGHTA and CDR2 is FQGNSA. CDR3 length equals 16 residues. Trimming cost V 0 bases and J 7 bases, with 16 bases left between them. The CDR3 sequence is CASSLAGENPLNTIYF. CDR3 DNA sequence: TGTGCCAGCAGCTTAGCGGGGGAAAATCCCCTTAACACCATATATTTT. The full variable domain, in which reference TRBV7-2 and TRBJ1-3 provide the parts outside the CDR3, is GAGVSQSPSNKVTEKGKDVELRCDPISGHTALYWYRQSLGQGLEFLIYFQGNSAPDKSGLPSDRFSAERTGGSVSTLTIQRTQQEDSAVYLCASSLAGENPLNTIYFGEGSWLTVV.